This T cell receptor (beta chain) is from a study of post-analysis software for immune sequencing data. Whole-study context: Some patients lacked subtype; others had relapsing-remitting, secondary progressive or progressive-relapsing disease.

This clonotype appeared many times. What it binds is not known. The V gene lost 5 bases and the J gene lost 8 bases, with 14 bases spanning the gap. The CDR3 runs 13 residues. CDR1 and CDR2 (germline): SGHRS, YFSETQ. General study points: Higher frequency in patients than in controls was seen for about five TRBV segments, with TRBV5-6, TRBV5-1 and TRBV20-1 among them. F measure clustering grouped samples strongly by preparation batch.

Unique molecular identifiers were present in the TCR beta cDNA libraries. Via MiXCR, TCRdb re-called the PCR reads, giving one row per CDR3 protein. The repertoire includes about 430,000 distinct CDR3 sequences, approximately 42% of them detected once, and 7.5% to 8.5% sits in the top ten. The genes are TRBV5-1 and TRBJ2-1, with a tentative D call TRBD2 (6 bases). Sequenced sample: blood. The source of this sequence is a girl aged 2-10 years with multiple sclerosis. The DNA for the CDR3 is TGCGCCAGCAGGGGACTGACCAGCGATGAGCAGTTCTTC. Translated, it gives CASRGLTSDEQFF.